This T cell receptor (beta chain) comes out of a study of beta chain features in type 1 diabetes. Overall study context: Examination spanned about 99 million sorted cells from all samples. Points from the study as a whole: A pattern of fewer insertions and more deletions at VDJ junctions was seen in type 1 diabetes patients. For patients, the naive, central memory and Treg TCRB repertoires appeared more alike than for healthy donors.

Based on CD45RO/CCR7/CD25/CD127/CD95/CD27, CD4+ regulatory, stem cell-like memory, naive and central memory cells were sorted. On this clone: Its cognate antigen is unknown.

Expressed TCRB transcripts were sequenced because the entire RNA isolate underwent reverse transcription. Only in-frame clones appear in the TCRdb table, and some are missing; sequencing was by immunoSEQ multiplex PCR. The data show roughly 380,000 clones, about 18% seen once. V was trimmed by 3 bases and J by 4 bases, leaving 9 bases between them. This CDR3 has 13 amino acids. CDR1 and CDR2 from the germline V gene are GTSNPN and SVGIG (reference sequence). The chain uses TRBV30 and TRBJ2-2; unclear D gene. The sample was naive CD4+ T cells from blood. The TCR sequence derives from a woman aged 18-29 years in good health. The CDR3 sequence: CAWRWRGTGELFF. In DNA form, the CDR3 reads TGTGCCTGGAGGTGGAGAGGCACCGGGGAGCTGTTTTTT.